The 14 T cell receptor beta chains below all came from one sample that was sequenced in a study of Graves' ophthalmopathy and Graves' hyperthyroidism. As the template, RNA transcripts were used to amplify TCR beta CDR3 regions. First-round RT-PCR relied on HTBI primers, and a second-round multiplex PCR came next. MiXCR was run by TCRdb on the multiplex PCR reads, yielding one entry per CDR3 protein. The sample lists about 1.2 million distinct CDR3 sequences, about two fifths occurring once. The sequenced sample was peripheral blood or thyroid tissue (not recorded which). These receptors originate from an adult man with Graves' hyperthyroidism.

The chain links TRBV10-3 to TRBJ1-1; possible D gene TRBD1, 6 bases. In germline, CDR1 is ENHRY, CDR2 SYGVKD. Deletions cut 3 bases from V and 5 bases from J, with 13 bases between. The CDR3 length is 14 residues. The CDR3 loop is CAISEGGGATEAFF. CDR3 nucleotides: TGTGCCATCAGTGAAGGGGGGGGAGCGACTGAAGCTTTCTTT.

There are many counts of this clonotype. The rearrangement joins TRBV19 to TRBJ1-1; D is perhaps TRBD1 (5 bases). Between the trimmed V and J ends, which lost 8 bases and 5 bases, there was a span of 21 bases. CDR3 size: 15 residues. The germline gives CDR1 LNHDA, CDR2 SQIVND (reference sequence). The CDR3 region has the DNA TGTGCCAGTCGCACGCCAGGACGCGGGGGGACTGAAGCTTTCTTT. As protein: CASRTPGRGGTEAFF.

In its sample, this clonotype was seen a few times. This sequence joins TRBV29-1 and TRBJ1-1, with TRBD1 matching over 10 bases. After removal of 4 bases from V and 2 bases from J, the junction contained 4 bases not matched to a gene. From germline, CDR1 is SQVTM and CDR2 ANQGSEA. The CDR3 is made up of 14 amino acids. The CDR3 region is CSVGTGGTNTEAFF. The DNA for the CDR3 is TGCAGCGTTGGGACAGGGGGTACTAACACTGAAGCTTTCTTT.

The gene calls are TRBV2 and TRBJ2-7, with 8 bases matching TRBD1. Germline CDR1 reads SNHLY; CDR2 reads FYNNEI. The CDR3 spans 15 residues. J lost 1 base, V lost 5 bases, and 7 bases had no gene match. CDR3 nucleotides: TGTGCCAGCAGTCGACCGACAGGGGATTCCTACGAGCAGTACTTC. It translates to CASSRPTGDSYEQYF.

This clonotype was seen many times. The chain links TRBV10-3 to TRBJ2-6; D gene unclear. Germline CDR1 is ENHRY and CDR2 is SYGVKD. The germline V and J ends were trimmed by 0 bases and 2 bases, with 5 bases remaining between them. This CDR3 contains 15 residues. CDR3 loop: CAISESRAGANVLTF. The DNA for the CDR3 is TGTGCCATCAGTGAGTCAAGGGCTGGGGCCAACGTCCTGACTTTC.

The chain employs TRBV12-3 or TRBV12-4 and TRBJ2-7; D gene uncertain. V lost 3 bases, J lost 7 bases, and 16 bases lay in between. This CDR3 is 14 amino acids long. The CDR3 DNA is TGTGCCAGCAGTTTGGGTATTTGGGCTCGGGAGCAGTACTTC. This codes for CASSLGIWAREQYF.

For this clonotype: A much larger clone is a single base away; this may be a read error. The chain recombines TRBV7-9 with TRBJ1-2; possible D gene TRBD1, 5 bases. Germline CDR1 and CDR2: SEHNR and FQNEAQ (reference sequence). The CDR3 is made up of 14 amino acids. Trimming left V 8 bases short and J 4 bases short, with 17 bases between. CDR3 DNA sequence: TGTGCCAGCGGCACCTTCCAGGGTGCCTATGGCTACACCTTC. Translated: CASGTFQGAYGYTF.

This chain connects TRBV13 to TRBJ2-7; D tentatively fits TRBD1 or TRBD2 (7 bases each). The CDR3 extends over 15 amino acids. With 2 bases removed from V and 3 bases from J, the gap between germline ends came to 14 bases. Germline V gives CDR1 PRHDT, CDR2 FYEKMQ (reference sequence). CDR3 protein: CASSLRGGQFYEQYF. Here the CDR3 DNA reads TGTGCCAGCAGCTTAAGGGGGGGACAGTTCTACGAGCAGTACTTC.

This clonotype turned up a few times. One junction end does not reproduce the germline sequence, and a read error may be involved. CDR3 in amino acids: CASSYTGLGETQYF. The CDR3 DNA sequence: TGTGCTAGCAGCTACACAGGGTTAGGGGAGACCCAGTACTTC. V is TRBV7-9 and J is TRBJ2-5; D perhaps matches TRBD1 (6 bases). This CDR3 is 14 amino acids long. Germline lookup yields CDR1 SEHNR and CDR2 FQNEAQ (reference sequence).

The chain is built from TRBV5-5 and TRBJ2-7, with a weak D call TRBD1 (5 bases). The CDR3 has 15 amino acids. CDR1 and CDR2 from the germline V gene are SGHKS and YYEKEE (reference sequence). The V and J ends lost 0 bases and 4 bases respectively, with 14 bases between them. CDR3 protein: CASSLGLVGRYEQYF. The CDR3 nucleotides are TGTGCCAGCAGCTTGGGGCTTGTGGGGCGGTACGAGCAGTACTTC.

Here the CDR3 DNA reads TGTGCCAGCAGCGCTAAGGGGGCGGGGCCCCAGCATTTT. It is translated as CASSAKGAGPQHF. The rearrangement links TRBV9 to TRBJ1-5; 7 bases align to TRBD1. Germline values: CDR1 SGDLS, CDR2 YYNGEE. CDR3 length: 13 residues. V dropped 3 bases and J dropped 9; count of bases not matched to a gene: 6.

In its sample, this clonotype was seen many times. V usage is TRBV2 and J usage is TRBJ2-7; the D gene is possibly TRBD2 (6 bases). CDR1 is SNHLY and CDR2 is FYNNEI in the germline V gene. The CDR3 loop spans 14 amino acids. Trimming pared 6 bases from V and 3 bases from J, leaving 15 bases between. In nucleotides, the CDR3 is TGTGCCAGCAGCCCATTCTCCGGGGGCTACGAGCAGTACTTC. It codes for CASSPFSGGYEQYF.

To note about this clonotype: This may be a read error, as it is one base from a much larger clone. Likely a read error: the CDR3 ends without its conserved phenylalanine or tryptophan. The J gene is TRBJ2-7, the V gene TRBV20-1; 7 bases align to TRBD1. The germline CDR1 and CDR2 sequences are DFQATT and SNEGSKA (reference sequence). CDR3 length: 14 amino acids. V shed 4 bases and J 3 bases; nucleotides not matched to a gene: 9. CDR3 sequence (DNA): TGCAGTGCTATACCGGGACAGAGTATCTACGAGCAGTACCTC. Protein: CSAIPGQSIYEQYL.

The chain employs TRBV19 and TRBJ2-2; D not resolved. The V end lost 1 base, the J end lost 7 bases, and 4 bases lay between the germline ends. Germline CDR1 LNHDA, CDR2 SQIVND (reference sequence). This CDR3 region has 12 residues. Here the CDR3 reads CASSIAGGELFF. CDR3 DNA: TGTGCCAGTAGTATAGCTGGCGGGGAGCTGTTTTTT.